These 17 T cell receptor beta chains originate from one sample sequenced in a study of blood T cell repertoires in COVID-19. The data were produced by immunoSEQ multiplex PCR, yet TCRdb's version contains in-frame clones alone and is incomplete. The sample has approximately 110,000 clones; 81% are singletons. The sample was peripheral blood. These receptors all stem from a woman aged 65 to 85 with acute or convalescent COVID-19.

The chain combines TRBV12-3 or TRBV12-4 with TRBJ1-2, with 10 bases lining up with TRBD1. V gave up 0 bases and J gave up 12 bases; unmatched junction bases: 4. CDR3 length: 13 amino acids. The CDR3 region has the DNA TGTGCCAGCAGTTTAGCGGACAGGGGGTTGAACACCTTC. Amino acid sequence: CASSLADRGLNTF.

This rearrangement joins TRBV4-2 to TRBJ1-4; D perhaps matches TRBD1 (6 bases). The CDR3 length is 12 residues. Deletions cut 3 bases from V and 7 bases from J, with 6 bases between. The germline CDR1 and CDR2 sequences are LGHNA and YNFKEQ. This CDR3 reads CASSHRGEKLFF. In nucleotides, the CDR3 is TGTGCCAGCAGCCACAGGGGTGAAAAACTGTTTTTT.

This sequence joins TRBV7-2 and TRBJ2-3; a weak D match, TRBD2 (5 bases). The CDR3 is 18 residues long. Per germline, CDR1 SGHTA and CDR2 FQGNSA. V lost 4 bases and J lost 0, with 20 bases in between. CDR3 DNA: TGTGCCAGCAGCTCGAACCCGACGGGAATCGCTAGCACAGATACGCAGTATTTT. As protein: CASSSNPTGIASTDTQYF.

The rearrangement links TRBV15 to TRBJ2-7; 7 bases align to TRBD1. J lost 4 bases, V lost 5 bases, and 11 bases had no gene match. Germline CDR1 is LNHNV and CDR2 is YYDKDF (reference sequence). This CDR3 region has 15 residues. CDR3 nucleotide sequence: TGTGCCACCAGCCCTCCCGGGACAGACCTATACGAGCAGTACTTC. Protein: CATSPPGTDLYEQYF. The full variable domain, with the rest looked up from reference TRBV15 and TRBJ2-7, is DAMVIQNPRYQVTQFGKPVTLSCSQTLNHNVMYWYQQKSSQAPKLLFHYYDKDFNNEADTPDNFQSRRPNTSFCFLDIRSPGLGDTAMYLCATSPPGTDLYEQYFGPGTRLTVT.

J is TRBJ2-7 and V is TRBV6-6; TRBD2 matches at 8 bases. With 4 bases clipped from V and 4 bases from J, the junction kept 12 bases outside the gene matches. CDR3 length: 16 residues. Germline CDR1 MNHNY, CDR2 SVGAGI (reference sequence). CDR3 in DNA: TGTGCCAGCAGTTGGGCCATAAGCGGGAGTATGTACGAGCAGTACTTC. It is translated as CASSWAISGSMYEQYF.

This clone was seen only a few times. The V call is TRBV5-1, the J call TRBJ2-7, with D tentatively TRBD2 (5 bases). V was pared by 3 bases and J by 6 bases, with 34 bases between. In germline, CDR1 is SGHRS, CDR2 YFSETQ. The CDR3 runs to 20 residues. In DNA form, the CDR3 reads TGCGCCAGCAGCTACTCCTCGGACTGGATGACGGGCCCTGGGTCGCGCGAGCAGTACTTC. Translated: CASSYSSDWMTGPGSREQYF. Drawing the rest from reference TRBV5-1 and TRBJ2-7, the complete variable domain is KAGVTQTPRYLIKTRGQQVTLSCSPISGHRSVSWYQQTPGQGLQFLFEYFSETQRNKGNFPGRFSGRQFSNSRSEMNVSTLELGDSALYLCASSYSSDWMTGPGSREQYFGPGTRLTVT.

In this sample, this clone turned up many times. The chain recombines TRBV4-3 with TRBJ1-2; the match to TRBD1 covers 9 bases. Germline values: CDR1 LGHNA, CDR2 YSLEER. V lost 0 bases to trimming and J lost 6 bases; unmatched junction nucleotides: 14. The CDR3 loop spans 18 amino acids. In DNA form, the CDR3 reads TGCGCCAGCAGCCAAGACCGGGGGGTAGGGACAGGGATTGATGGCTACACCTTC. Translation gives CASSQDRGVGTGIDGYTF.

The V gene is TRBV7-2, the J gene TRBJ2-2, with no clear D. Germline loops: CDR1 SGHTA, CDR2 FQGNSA. Trimming stripped 5 bases from V and 1 base from J, with 8 bases between. The CDR3 extends over 14 amino acids. CDR3 loop: CASSPIQNTGELFF. CDR3 DNA sequence: TGTGCCAGCAGCCCTATCCAGAACACCGGGGAGCTGTTTTTT.

CDR3: CASSYTTGTYEQYF. DNA of the CDR3: TGTGCCAGCAGTTATACCACAGGGACCTACGAGCAGTACTTC. The chain is built from TRBV6-5 and TRBJ2-7; perhaps TRBD1 as D (6 bases). Germline lookup yields CDR1 MNHEY and CDR2 SVGAGI. V was pared by 3 bases and J by 2 bases, with 11 bases between. This CDR3 is built from 14 residues.

This clone was detected once. J is TRBJ1-1 and V is TRBV7-8; unclear D gene. Trimming shortened V by 5 bases and J by 5 bases, and 9 bases separated the two germline ends. The CDR3 spans 12 residues. Germline CDR1 and CDR2: SGHVS and FQNEAQ. CDR3 loop: CASSTTATEAFF. The CDR3 DNA is TGTGCCAGCAGCACTACCGCGACTGAAGCTTTCTTT.

The chain joins TRBV7-9 to TRBJ2-7; 10 bases agree with TRBD1. Germline trimming cut 3 bases from V and 5 bases from J; bases unmatched to any gene: 4. Germline CDR1 and CDR2: SEHNR and FQNEAQ (reference sequence). The CDR3 runs to 14 residues. The CDR3 is CASSLQGTGDEQYF. DNA for the CDR3: TGTGCCAGCAGCTTGCAGGGGACAGGGGACGAGCAGTACTTC.

The V call is TRBV6-2 or TRBV6-3, the J call TRBJ1-1, with D perhaps matching TRBD1 (6 bases). CDR1 is MNHEY, CDR2 SVGEGT, per germline. Deletions cut 0 bases from V and 5 bases from J, with 22 bases between. There are 18 residues in the CDR3. This CDR3 is CASSYSRDITTGATEAFF. Here the CDR3 DNA reads TGTGCCAGCAGTTACTCGAGGGATATAACGACAGGAGCAACTGAAGCTTTCTTT.

Notes on this clone: Other DNA sequences within the sample encode an identical CDR3. The chain carries TRBV27 and TRBJ2-1; 8 nucleotides agree with TRBD1. Losses at the gene ends were 5 bases for V and 2 bases for J; bases not matched to a gene: 5. From germline, CDR1 is MNHEY and CDR2 SMNVEV (reference sequence). The CDR3 extends over 15 amino acids. The CDR3 DNA reads TGTGCCAGCAGTCCGGACAGGGTACCCTACAATGAGCAGTTCTTC. Translated, it gives CASSPDRVPYNEQFF.

The chain couples TRBV27 to TRBJ2-7, with 13 bases matching TRBD2. V gave up 7 bases and J gave up 4 bases; unmatched junction bases: 4. This CDR3 is 14 amino acids long. Looked up from germline, CDR1 is MNHEY and CDR2 is SMNVEV (reference sequence). The CDR3 protein is CASKRTSGSYEQYF. In DNA, the CDR3 is TGTGCCAGCAAGCGGACTAGCGGGAGTTACGAGCAGTACTTC.

This rearrangement joins TRBV15 to TRBJ2-5, with TRBD1 matching 10 bases. CDR1 LNHNV and CDR2 YYDKDF come from the germline V gene (reference sequence). This CDR3 has 15 residues. Trimming at V came to 0 bases and at J to 5 bases, leaving 3 bases not matched to a gene. CDR3 sequence (DNA): TGTGCCACCAGCAGAGATCTGGGACAGGGGGAGACCCAGTACTTC. It encodes CATSRDLGQGETQYF.

V is TRBV9 and J is TRBJ1-3; possible D gene TRBD1, 6 bases. The CDR3 length is 14 residues. V was trimmed by 0 bases and J by 3 bases, leaving 7 bases between them. Per germline, CDR1 SGDLS and CDR2 YYNGEE. The CDR3 DNA follows: TGTGCCAGCAGCGTAGGGACAGTTGGAAACACCATATATTTT. It encodes CASSVGTVGNTIYF.

The chain uses TRBV7-9 and TRBJ1-1, with a weak D call TRBD1 (5 bases). V lost 2 bases and J lost 8, with 6 bases in between. The germline gives CDR1 SEHNR, CDR2 FQNEAQ (reference sequence). The CDR3 length is 11 residues. In DNA form, the CDR3 reads TGTGCCAGCAGCTTAACAGGAGAAGCTTTCTTT. Encoded protein: CASSLTGEAFF.